The 9 T cell receptor beta chains in this list originate from one sample, sequenced in a study of cytomegalovirus exposure and HLA in healthy donors. The data were produced by immunoSEQ multiplex PCR, yet TCRdb's version contains in-frame clones alone and is incomplete. The sample yields under 350,000 clones, just over 85% seen once. The specimen sequenced was PBMCs. Every receptor here comes from a woman in her late teens or twenties in good health and CMV-seronegative.

This clone appeared a single time. The CDR3 nucleotides are TGCGCCAGCTCAGACAGGGCCAGCACAGATACGCAGTATTTT. Its protein is CASSDRASTDTQYF. The rearrangement links TRBV10-2 to TRBJ2-3, with 7 bases that match TRBD1. J lost 0 bases, V lost 8 bases, and 5 bases had no gene match. CDR1 and CDR2 from the germline V gene are WSHSY and SAAADI. The CDR3 length is 14 residues.

The chain is built from TRBV19 and TRBJ2-1; the match to TRBD2 covers 8 bases. The V gene end was trimmed by 4 bases and the J gene end by 6 bases; junction bases not matched to a gene: 11. Germline CDR1 and CDR2: LNHDA and SQIVND (reference sequence). The CDR3 runs 16 residues. CDR3 nucleotide sequence: TGTGCCAGTAGTAGGGCCCTGGGACTAGGTGCCAATGAGCAGTTCTTC. It yields the protein CASSRALGLGANEQFF.

The chain combines TRBV19 with TRBJ2-5, with D perhaps TRBD1 (5 bases). V was clipped by 7 bases and J by 4 bases, with 16 bases between them. CDR1 is LNHDA and CDR2 is SQIVND in the germline V gene (reference sequence). The CDR3 contains 14 residues. CDR3 nucleotides: TGTGCCAGTAATAACAGCCCAGGGATAGAGACCCAGTACTTC. Its protein is CASNNSPGIETQYF.

The genes are TRBV28 and TRBJ1-1; D unresolved. The CDR3 is 13 amino acids. Germline V CDR1 and CDR2: MDHEN, SYDVKM. V was pared by 6 bases and J by 4 bases, with 12 bases between. The CDR3 nucleotides are TGTGCCAGCAGCTGCTCGGGATGCACTGAAGCTTTCTTT. This gives the protein CASSCSGCTEAFF.

J is TRBJ1-1 and V is TRBV18; unclear D gene. Trimming removed 2 bases from V and 1 base from J, with 8 bases in between. Germline loops: CDR1 KGHSH, CDR2 LQKENI. CDR3 size: 14 residues. The CDR3 sequence is CASSPKFGNTEAFF. Here the CDR3 DNA reads TGTGCCAGCTCACCAAAGTTCGGGAACACTGAAGCTTTCTTT.

The chain carries TRBV28 and TRBJ2-7; 7 bases line up with TRBD1. The CDR3 runs 14 residues. The germline gives CDR1 MDHEN, CDR2 SYDVKM. Losses at the gene ends were 2 bases for V and 3 bases for J; bases not matched to a gene: 4. The CDR3 nucleotides are TGTGCCAGCAGTTTAAGGGCAGGGGGCTACGAGCAGTACTTC. Translating gives CASSLRAGGYEQYF.

The chain combines TRBV7-9 with TRBJ1-5; D perhaps matches TRBD1 (6 bases). The CDR3 contains 13 residues. Germline loops: CDR1 SEHNR, CDR2 FQNEAQ (reference sequence). The V and J ends lost 5 bases and 5 bases respectively, with 10 bases between them. DNA of the CDR3: TGTGCCAGCAGCCAGGACAGCGATCAGCCCCAGCATTTT. Protein: CASSQDSDQPQHF. Using reference TRBV7-9 and TRBJ1-5 for the parts outside the CDR3, the full variable domain is DTGVSQNPRHKITKRGQNVTFRCDPISEHNRLYWYRQTLGQGPEFLTYFQNEAQLEKSRLLSDRFSAERPKGSFSTLEIQRTEQGDSAMYLCASSQDSDQPQHFGDGTRLSIL.

CDR3 DNA: TGTGCCAGCAGTTGGTCAGGGGGCGGTGAAAAACTGTTTTTT. It translates to CASSWSGGGEKLFF. This chain connects TRBV27 to TRBJ1-4; TRBD1 matches at 8 bases. The CDR3 runs 14 residues. Trimming cost V 4 bases and J 7 bases; bases outside gene matches: 5. Germline CDR1 and CDR2: MNHEY and SMNVEV (reference sequence).

The V gene is TRBV10-1, the J gene TRBJ2-3; TRBD2 might be the D (6 bases). Trimming left V 4 bases short and J 6 bases short, with 8 bases between. Germline CDR1 and CDR2: WNHNN and SYGVQD (reference sequence). This CDR3 comprises 12 residues. Here the CDR3 reads CASSADYDTQYF. The CDR3 DNA follows: TGCGCCAGCAGTGCGGACTACGATACGCAGTATTTT.